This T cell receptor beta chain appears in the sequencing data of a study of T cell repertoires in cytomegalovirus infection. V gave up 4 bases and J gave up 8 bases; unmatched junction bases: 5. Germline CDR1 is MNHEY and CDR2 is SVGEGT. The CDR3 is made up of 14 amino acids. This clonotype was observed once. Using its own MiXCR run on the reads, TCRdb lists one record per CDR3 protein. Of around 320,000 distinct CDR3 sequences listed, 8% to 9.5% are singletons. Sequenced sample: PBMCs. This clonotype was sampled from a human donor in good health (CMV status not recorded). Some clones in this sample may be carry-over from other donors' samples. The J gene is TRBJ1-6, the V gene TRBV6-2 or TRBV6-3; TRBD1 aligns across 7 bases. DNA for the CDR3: TGTGCCAGCAGTTTTACAGGGGAGTATTCACCCCTCCACTTT. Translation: CASSFTGEYSPLHF.